This entry describes one T cell receptor beta chain. This sample was included in a study of T cell changes during pregnancy in multiple sclerosis. V lost 5 bases and J 7 bases, leaving 18 bases between the germline ends. The CDR3 runs to 15 residues. Germline CDR1 LNHNV, CDR2 YYDKDF (reference sequence). Repertoires were generated with immunoSEQ multiplex PCR, while TCRdb's copy carries only in-frame clones and drops some. The sample carries 78,000 or so clones, 92% recorded once. This chain uses TRBV15 with TRBJ1-5; no clear D. The sequences come from peripheral blood, collected before pregnancy. This sequence originates from a female donor with multiple sclerosis, enrolled in a pregnancy study. The CDR3 nucleotides read TGTGCCACCAGCCCCGCGGGTCGCGCGGGGCAGCCCCAGCATTTT. The encoded protein is CATSPAGRAGQPQHF. The whole variable domain, filled in from reference TRBV15 and TRBJ1-5, reads DAMVIQNPRYQVTQFGKPVTLSCSQTLNHNVMYWYQQKSSQAPKLLFHYYDKDFNNEADTPDNFQSRRPNTSFCFLDIRSPGLGDTAMYLCATSPAGRAGQPQHFGDGTRLSIL.